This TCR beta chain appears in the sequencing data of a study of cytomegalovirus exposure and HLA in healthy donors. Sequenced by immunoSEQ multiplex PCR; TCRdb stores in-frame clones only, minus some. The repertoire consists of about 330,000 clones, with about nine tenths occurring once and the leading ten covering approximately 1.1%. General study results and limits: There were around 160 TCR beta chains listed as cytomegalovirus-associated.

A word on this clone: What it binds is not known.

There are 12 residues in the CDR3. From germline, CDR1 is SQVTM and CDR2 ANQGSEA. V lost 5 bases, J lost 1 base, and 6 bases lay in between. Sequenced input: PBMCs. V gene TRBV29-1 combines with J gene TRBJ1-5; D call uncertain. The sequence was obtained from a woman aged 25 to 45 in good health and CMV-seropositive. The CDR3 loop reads CSVSESNQPQHF. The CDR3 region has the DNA TGCAGCGTTTCGGAGAGCAATCAGCCCCAGCATTTT. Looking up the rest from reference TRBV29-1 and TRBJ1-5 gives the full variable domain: SAVISQKPSRDICQRGTSLTIQCQVDSQVTMMFWYRQQPGQSLTLIATANQGSEATYESGFVIDKFPISRPNLTFSTLTVSNMSPEDSSIYLCSVSESNQPQHFGDGTRLSIL.